This TCR beta chain appears in the sequencing data of a study of technical replicates of blood from a handful of donors. The V end lost 3 bases, the J end lost 4 bases, and 12 bases lay between the germline ends. This CDR3 has 14 amino acids. Germline lookup yields CDR1 PRHDT and CDR2 FYEKMQ (reference sequence). Sequencing was performed with immunoSEQ multiplex PCR; in TCRdb, only in-frame clones are kept and a portion is missing. The sample carries tens of thousands of clones, 94% recorded once. This clone occurred once. The sequence was collected from a human donor in good health. The gene calls are TRBV13 and TRBJ2-5; maybe TRBD1 (6 bases). Sequenced input: T cells isolated from PBMCs. In DNA form, the CDR3 reads TGTGCCAGCAGCTTTGGGGGCTGGGGAGAGACCCAGTACTTC. It specifies CASSFGGWGETQYF.